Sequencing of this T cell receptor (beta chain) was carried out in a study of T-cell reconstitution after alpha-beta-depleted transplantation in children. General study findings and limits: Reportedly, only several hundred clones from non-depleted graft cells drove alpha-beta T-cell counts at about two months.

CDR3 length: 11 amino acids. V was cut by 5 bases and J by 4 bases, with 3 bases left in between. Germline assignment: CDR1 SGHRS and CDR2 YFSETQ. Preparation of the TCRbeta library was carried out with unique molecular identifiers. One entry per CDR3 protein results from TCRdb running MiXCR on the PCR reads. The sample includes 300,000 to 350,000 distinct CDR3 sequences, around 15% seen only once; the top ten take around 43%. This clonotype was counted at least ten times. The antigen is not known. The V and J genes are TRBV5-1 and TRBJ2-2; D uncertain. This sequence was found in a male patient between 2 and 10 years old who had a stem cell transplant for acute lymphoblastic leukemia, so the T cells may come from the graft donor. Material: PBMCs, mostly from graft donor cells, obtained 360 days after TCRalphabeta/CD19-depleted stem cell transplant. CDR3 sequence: CASRGTGELFF. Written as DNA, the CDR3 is TGCGCCAGCAGGGGCACCGGGGAGCTGTTTTTT.